The clone carrying this TCR beta chain was detected many times. What it recognizes is unknown. The entry originates in a study of CD8 T cells in ankylosing spondylitis. The length of the CDR3 is 11 residues. Trimming stripped 5 bases from V and 3 bases from J, with 5 bases between. Germline CDR1 LGHDT, CDR2 YNNKEL (reference sequence). Study observations and caveats: Within matched ankylosing spondylitis synovial fluid, disease-linked clones were reportedly significantly enriched. Apparently characteristic of ankylosing spondylitis blood was a TCR beta motif (about 8 highly homologous variants). Reports of some motif variants in reactive arthritis synovial fluid and blood predate this one.

Quantitative 5'-RACE was performed with molecular barcodes, and it yielded the TCR beta libraries. TCRdb re-called the 5' RACE reads through MiXCR, storing one row per CDR3 protein. The table lists roughly 38,000 distinct CDR3 sequences, around 10% of them singletons. The origin of this receptor is a male donor with ankylosing spondylitis or in good health (not recorded which). The rearrangement links TRBV3-1 to TRBJ2-7; no clear D. Sequencing used blood, either unsorted or a sorted T cell fraction (not recorded which). CDR3 residues: CASSSLYEQYF. CDR3 nucleotides: TGTGCCAGCAGCTCCCTCTACGAGCAGTACTTC.